This TCR beta chain came from a study of blood T cell repertoires in COVID-19 (dated by TCRdb to between 2020 and 2021). For the wider study: The collaborator samples originated in the United States, Italy and Spain and spanned the acute and convalescent phases of COVID-19. Where available, HLA class I and class II types were taken from metadata supplied by the sample provider and were not determined by assay-based typing. The samples were drawn from the first 160 participants of the ongoing ImmuneRACE study and from some 1,300 subjects provided by 6 global collaborators. The material from the prospective study consisted of cDNA or gDNA derived from T cells, B-cell-depleted T cells, or PBMCs. A freely available public database, intended as a resource for researchers studying the immune response to SARS-CoV-2, is where the repertoires were released. The sample metadata nearly always contained a de-identified subject ID, COVID-19 status, age in years and sex. Deeply sampled blood TCRbeta repertoires from subjects exposed to, actively infected with, or recovered from COVID-19 were included in the dataset. Points the paper makes about the study in general: How much clinical and demographic metadata was included differed by source and by participant, and the metadata was provided uncurated.

The CDR3 numbers 14 residues from cysteine through phenylalanine. Left in the record is the CDR3 DNA by itself, 42 bases read in frame from the first base. TCRbeta CDR3 regions were amplified from genomic DNA using the immunoSEQ Assay, a bias-controlled multiplex PCR. The study's processing was this. Nucleated cell counts per sample were estimated from amplification of reference gene primers within the assay. To quantify the absolute abundance of each unique TCRbeta CDR3 rearrangement, sequence reads were collapsed and filtered. For each sample, productive Simpson clonality was calculated as the square root of Simpson's diversity index over productive rearrangements. As stored in TCRdb, this immuneACCESS dataset retains in-frame rearrangements with V and J assigned. A fraction of the clones does not appear; measured against another copy, unresolved V genes explain less than half of the discrepancy, and the remainder lacks a known reason. That table gives V, J and clone size, and the DNA gave D and trimming. This sample is represented by about 62,000 clones; under 80% of them were singletons. The leading ten clones occupy around half of the sample.

A note on this clone: Its cognate antigen has yet to be identified. Per-base qualities were not stored, and no clone one base away is much larger.

Participants in the prospective study were enrolled through a virtual design, were aged roughly 18 to 100 years, and lived in fewer than 30 United States geographic areas. In the prospective study, cohorts were assigned on the basis of participant-reported clinical history obtained from a screening survey and a study questionnaire. A participant counted as exposed if, within 2 weeks of entering the study, that participant had been in contact with someone who had a PCR-confirmed or clinician-diagnosed COVID-19 case. Mobile phlebotomists in the prospective study collected whole blood, serum and a nasopharyngeal or oropharyngeal swab from every participant. Participants in the prospective study had the option to provide additional blood draws and questionnaires over a roughly two-month period. Blood samples from the prospective study were shipped frozen or at room temperature prior to DNA extraction.

The specimen was PBMCs or T cells enriched from blood (not recorded which). Rearrangement joined TRBV21-1 to TRBJ1-2. TRBV21-1 is flagged as a pseudogene. The TCR comes from a woman in her sixties who had been exposed to COVID-19. The CDR3 protein sequence reads: CASSTLTLLYGYTF. The nucleotide sequence reads as follows: TGTGCCAGCAGCACACTAACTCTCCTCTATGGCTACACCTTC.